This record concerns one T cell receptor beta chain sequence. Its matching antigen is unknown. At the deep level, the assay was run. Generated by immunoSEQ multiplex PCR, the TCRdb table keeps only in-frame clones and is missing some. Counted here are about a million clones, approximately 70% occurring once; the ten biggest clones make up about 1.5%. The data were obtained in a study of shared clonotypes between healthy human individuals. Study results and caveats: Of the naive CD4 clonotypes, roughly 5% were shared across a few donors.

Germline V gene sequence: CDR1 MNHNS, CDR2 SASEGT. The CDR3 runs 14 residues. V was pared by 8 bases and J by 2 bases, with 6 bases of the junction left unmatched. The clonotype was recovered from a man between 18 and 29 years old in good health. The sample was memory CD4+ T cells sorted from blood. Subset in this sample: CD45RA-negative fraction. V gene TRBV6-1 combines with J gene TRBJ2-1; 7 bases agree with TRBD1. The CDR3 region has the DNA TGTGCCAGCGCGAGGGACAGAGCCTACAATGAGCAGTTCTTC. This encodes CASARDRAYNEQFF.